What follows are 18 T cell receptor beta chains derived from one specimen sequenced in a study of control samples from healthy donors and cancer patients. Measured with immunoSEQ multiplex PCR; TCRdb has only the in-frame clones, and not every one. The sample includes approximately 110,000 clones, just over 90% of them seen just once. The source material was blood. These receptors all stem from a woman aged 18-35 years in good health.

V is TRBV5-1 and J is TRBJ2-7; 8 bases match TRBD1. V shed 7 bases, J shed 9 bases, and the junction held 12 bases outside the gene matches. The germline V gene has CDR1 SGHRS and CDR2 YFSETQ. This CDR3 is 13 amino acids long. CDR3 residues: CASSTGTGIRQYF. In DNA form, the CDR3 reads TGCGCCAGCTCGACCGGGACAGGCATAAGGCAGTACTTC.

With respect to this clone: The same CDR3 is also encoded by other DNA sequences in this sample. The CDR3 spells CASSLGQGAYYGYTF. The CDR3 bases are TGTGCCAGCAGCCTCGGACAGGGGGCGTACTATGGCTACACCTTC. The chain combines TRBV6-5 with TRBJ1-2, with TRBD1 matching 11 bases. Germline CDR1 is MNHEY and CDR2 is SVGAGI. The V gene end was trimmed by 6 bases and the J gene end by 3 bases; junction bases not matched to a gene: 6. CDR3 length equals 15 residues.

CDR3 protein: CASSPRTGGIDTQYF. CDR3 DNA sequence: TGTGCCAGTAGCCCTAGGACAGGGGGCATAGATACGCAGTATTTT. The V and J genes are TRBV19 and TRBJ2-3, with 11 bases identical to TRBD1. J was trimmed by 5 bases and V by 6 bases; bases with no gene match: 7. Germline V lookup: CDR1 LNHDA, CDR2 SQIVND (reference sequence). This CDR3 has 15 amino acids. The full variable domain, its missing parts supplied by reference TRBV19 and TRBJ2-3, is DGGITQSPKYLFRKEGQNVTLSCEQNLNHDAMYWYRQDPGQGLRLIYYSQIVNDFQKGDIAEGYSVSREKKESFPLTVTSAQKNPTAFYLCASSPRTGGIDTQYFGPGTRLTVL.

The CDR3 sequence: CASSENSNQPQHF. For the CDR3, the DNA is TGTGCCAGCAGTGAAAATAGCAATCAGCCCCAGCATTTT. The chain has TRBV2 and TRBJ1-5; D is ambiguous. This CDR3 is 13 amino acids long. Between the trimmed V and J ends, which lost 2 bases and 0 bases, there was a span of 2 bases. The germline V gene has CDR1 SNHLY and CDR2 FYNNEI.

V is TRBV7-2 and J is TRBJ1-4, with D uncertain. Germline V gene lookup returns CDR1 SGHTA and CDR2 FQGNSA. This CDR3 has 13 residues. V was clipped by 1 base and J by 5 bases, with 5 bases between them. In DNA form, the CDR3 reads TGTGCCAGCAGCTTAGGGGCCAATGAAAAACTGTTTTTT. This translates into CASSLGANEKLFF.

This clone was recorded only once. CDR3 sequence (DNA): TGCGCCAGCAGCCAAGGGACAGGGGGCCACTATAATTCACCCCTCCACTTT. Amino acid sequence: CASSQGTGGHYNSPLHF. The chain is built from TRBV4-3 and TRBJ1-6; 11 nucleotides match TRBD1. Germline assignment: CDR1 LGHNA and CDR2 YSLEER. V lost 1 base and J lost 3; bases outside the gene matches: 2. The CDR3 has 17 amino acids.

The rearrangement uses TRBV29-1 and TRBJ2-1; 14 positions agree with TRBD2. CDR3 length: 17 residues. Germline trimming cut 6 bases from V and 6 bases from J; bases unmatched to any gene: 13. Germline V lookup: CDR1 SQVTM, CDR2 ANQGSEA. This CDR3 reads CSVAGQSGTSGGNEQFF. The CDR3 region has the DNA TGCAGCGTGGCGGGACAGTCAGGGACTAGCGGGGGCAATGAGCAGTTCTTC.

V and J are TRBV5-4 and TRBJ2-1, with 8 positions matching TRBD2. CDR3 length equals 16 residues. With 7 bases clipped from V and 5 bases from J, the junction kept 14 bases outside the gene matches. CDR1 and CDR2 from the germline V gene are SGHNT and YYREEE (reference sequence). Here the CDR3 DNA reads TGTGCCAGCCGCCTGCGGGGGACTAGTGGGAACAATGAGCAGTTCTTC. Amino acids: CASRLRGTSGNNEQFF.

CDR3 region: CASSLEAGYNSPLHF. The CDR3 DNA is TGTGCCAGCAGCTTAGAAGCAGGCTATAATTCACCCCTCCACTTT. The chain has TRBV7-9 and TRBJ1-6, with unresolved D. The germline CDR1 and CDR2 sequences are SEHNR and FQNEAQ (reference sequence). Deletions cut 1 base from V and 3 bases from J, with 7 bases between. This CDR3 comprises 15 residues.

The count of this clone is one. The chain joins TRBV3-1 (or the pseudogene TRBV3-2) to TRBJ1-4; TRBD1 matches at 8 bases. J gave up 5 bases and V 4 bases, and 3 bases lay outside the gene matches. CDR1 LGHDT and CDR2 YNNKEL come from the germline V gene (reference sequence). The CDR3 extends over 14 amino acids. CDR3 loop: CASSRQGINEKLFF. The CDR3, as DNA: TGTGCCAGCAGCCGACAGGGGATAAATGAAAAACTGTTTTTT.

The rearrangement uses TRBV3-1 (or the pseudogene TRBV3-2) and TRBJ2-7, with D uncertain. Trimming stripped 4 bases from V and 12 bases from J, with 16 bases between. The CDR3 covers 12 residues. Germline V gene lookup returns CDR1 LGHDT and CDR2 YNNKEL (reference sequence). CDR3 in DNA: TGTGCCAGCAGCCCGTTGCTAGGGTCGCTGTACTTC. It encodes CASSPLLGSLYF.

The V call is TRBV30, the J call TRBJ2-7; D gene uncertain. CDR3 size: 13 residues. Germline lookup yields CDR1 GTSNPN and CDR2 SVGIG (reference sequence). V gave up 0 bases and J gave up 2 bases, with 8 bases separating them. This chain's CDR3 is CAWSVWHAYEQYF. CDR3 DNA: TGTGCCTGGAGTGTATGGCATGCCTACGAGCAGTACTTC.

The chain employs TRBV24-1 and TRBJ2-1, with 11 bases aligning to TRBD2. The CDR3 is made up of 16 amino acids. V shed 3 bases, J shed 10 bases, and the junction held 10 bases outside the gene matches. Germline V lookup: CDR1 KGHDR, CDR2 SFDVKD. For the CDR3, the DNA is TGTGCCACCAGTGATCGATCCCCGACTAGCGGGATGGAGCAGTTCTTC. Amino acids: CATSDRSPTSGMEQFF.

The chain joins TRBV20-1 to TRBJ1-1; D is undetermined. V shed 3 bases and J shed 11 bases, with 16 bases lying between them. CDR1 and CDR2 from the germline V gene are DFQATT and SNEGSKA (reference sequence). There are 12 residues in the CDR3. CDR3 sequence reads: CSASGWAPGAFF. CDR3 sequence (DNA): TGCAGTGCTAGTGGGTGGGCCCCCGGGGCTTTCTTT.

V usage is TRBV19 and J usage is TRBJ2-7; D ambiguous. In germline, CDR1 is LNHDA, CDR2 SQIVND (reference sequence). Trimming pared 3 bases from V and 6 bases from J, leaving 12 bases between. This CDR3 has 13 amino acids. DNA of the CDR3: TGTGCCAGTAGTATTCGACTGGATGTCGAGCAGTACTTC. Protein: CASSIRLDVEQYF.

V usage is TRBV29-1 and J usage is TRBJ1-1; 7 nucleotides agree with TRBD1. Germline CDR1 SQVTM, CDR2 ANQGSEA. This CDR3 contains 13 residues. J was trimmed by 1 base and V by 3 bases; bases with no gene match: 2. CDR3 amino acids: CSVEYRGNTEAFF. The CDR3 DNA sequence: TGCAGCGTTGAGTACAGGGGGAACACTGAAGCTTTCTTT.

This rearrangement joins TRBV28 to TRBJ1-2, with 10 bases that match TRBD1. Germline lookup yields CDR1 MDHEN and CDR2 SYDVKM. Germline trimming cut 4 bases from V and 5 bases from J; bases unmatched to any gene: 7. This CDR3 spans 15 amino acids. The CDR3 is CASSSTGGEWYGYTF. In DNA, the CDR3 is TGTGCCAGCAGTTCGACAGGGGGCGAATGGTATGGCTACACCTTC.

This chain uses TRBV30 with TRBJ2-7; possible D gene TRBD1, 6 bases. The CDR3 is made up of 13 amino acids. The V end lost 1 base, the J end lost 7 bases, and 14 bases lay between the germline ends. Germline lookup yields CDR1 GTSNPN and CDR2 SVGIG (reference sequence). Here the CDR3 reads CAWSGDKPLEQYF. The DNA of the CDR3 is TGTGCCTGGAGTGGGGACAAACCTTTGGAGCAGTACTTC.